Below, 2 T cell receptor beta chains from the same sample are listed, as sequenced in a study of cytomegalovirus exposure and HLA in healthy donors. The PCR employed 60 Vbeta primers together with 13 Jbeta primers. Sequencing was performed with immunoSEQ multiplex PCR; in TCRdb, only in-frame clones are kept and a portion is missing. The sample yields about 130,000 clones, around 63% seen once. What was sequenced was PBMCs. The receptors come from a human donor in good health.

The V call is TRBV7-9, the J call TRBJ2-7; tentative D call: TRBD1 (5 bases). This CDR3 region has 15 residues. Trimming removed 4 bases from V and 7 bases from J, with 20 bases in between. From germline, CDR1 is SEHNR and CDR2 FQNEAQ (reference sequence). The CDR3 loop reads CASSSVIGALGEQYF. CDR3 nucleotide sequence: TGTGCCAGCAGCTCCGTGATTGGGGCCTTGGGGGAGCAGTACTTC.

This clone showed up just a few times. V usage is TRBV27 and J usage is TRBJ1-5; 7 bases match TRBD1. V trimming: 2 bases; J trimming: 3 bases; junction bases outside the gene matches: 1. Germline V CDR1 and CDR2: MNHEY, SMNVEV (reference sequence). The CDR3 loop spans 14 amino acids. The CDR3 loop is CASSLDRVNQPQHF. The CDR3 DNA reads TGTGCCAGCAGTTTAGACAGGGTCAATCAGCCCCAGCATTTT.